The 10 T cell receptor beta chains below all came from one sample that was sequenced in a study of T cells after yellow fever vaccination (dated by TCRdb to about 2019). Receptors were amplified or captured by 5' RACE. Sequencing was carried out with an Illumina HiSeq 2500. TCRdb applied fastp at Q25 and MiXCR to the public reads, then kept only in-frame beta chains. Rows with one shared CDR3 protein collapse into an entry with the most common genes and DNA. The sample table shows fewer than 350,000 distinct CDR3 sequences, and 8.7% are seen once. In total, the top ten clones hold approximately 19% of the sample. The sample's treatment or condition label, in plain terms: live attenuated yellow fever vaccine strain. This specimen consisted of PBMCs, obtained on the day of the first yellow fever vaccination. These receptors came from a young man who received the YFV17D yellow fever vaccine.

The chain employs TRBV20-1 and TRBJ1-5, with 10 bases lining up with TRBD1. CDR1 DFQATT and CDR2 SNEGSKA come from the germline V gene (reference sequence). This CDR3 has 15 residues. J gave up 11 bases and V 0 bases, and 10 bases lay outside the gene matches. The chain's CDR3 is CSAREGTGVEYSQHF. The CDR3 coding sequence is TGCAGTGCTAGAGAGGGGACAGGGGTCGAGTATTCCCAGCATTTT.

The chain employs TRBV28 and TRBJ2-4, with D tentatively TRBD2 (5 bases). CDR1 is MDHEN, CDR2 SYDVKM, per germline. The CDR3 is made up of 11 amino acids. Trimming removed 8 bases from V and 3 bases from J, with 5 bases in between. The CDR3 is CASGSKNIQYF. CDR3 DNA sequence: TGTGCCAGCGGGAGCAAAAACATTCAGTACTTC.

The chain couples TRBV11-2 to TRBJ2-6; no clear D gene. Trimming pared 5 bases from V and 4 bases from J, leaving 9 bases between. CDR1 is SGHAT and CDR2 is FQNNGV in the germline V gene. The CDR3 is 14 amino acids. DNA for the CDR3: TGTGCCAGCAGCCAGCAGGCCGGGGCCAACGTCCTGACTTTC. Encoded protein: CASSQQAGANVLTF.

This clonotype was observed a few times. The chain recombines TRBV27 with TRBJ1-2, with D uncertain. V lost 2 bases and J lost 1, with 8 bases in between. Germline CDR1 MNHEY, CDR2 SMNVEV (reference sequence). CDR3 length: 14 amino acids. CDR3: CASSLRAVNYGYTF. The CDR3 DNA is TGTGCCAGCAGTTTACGGGCGGTTAACTATGGCTACACCTTC.

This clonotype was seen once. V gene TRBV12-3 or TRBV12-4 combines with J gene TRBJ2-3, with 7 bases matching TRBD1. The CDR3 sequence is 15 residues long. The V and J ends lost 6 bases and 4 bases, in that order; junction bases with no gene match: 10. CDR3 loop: CASSKEGAQADTQYF. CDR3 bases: TGTGCCAGCAGCAAAGAGGGGGCGCAGGCAGATACGCAGTATTTT.

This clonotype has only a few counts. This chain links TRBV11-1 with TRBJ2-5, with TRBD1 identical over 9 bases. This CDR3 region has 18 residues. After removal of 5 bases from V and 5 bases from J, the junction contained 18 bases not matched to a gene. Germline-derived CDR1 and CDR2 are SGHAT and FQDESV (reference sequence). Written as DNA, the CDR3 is TGTGCCAGCAGCGAATCCTATCGGGACAGGGAGACGGGGGAGACCCAGTACTTC. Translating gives CASSESYRDRETGETQYF. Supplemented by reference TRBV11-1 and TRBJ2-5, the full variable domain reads EAEVAQSPRYKITEKSQAVAFWCDPISGHATLYWYRQILGQGPELLVQFQDESVVDDSQLPKDRFSAERLKGVDSTLKIQPAELGDSAMYLCASSESYRDRETGETQYFGPGTRLLVL.

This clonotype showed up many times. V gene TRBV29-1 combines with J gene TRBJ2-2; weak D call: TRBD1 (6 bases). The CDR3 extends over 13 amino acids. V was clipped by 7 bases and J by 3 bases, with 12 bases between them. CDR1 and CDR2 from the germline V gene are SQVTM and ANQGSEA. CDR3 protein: CSALEGDTGELFF. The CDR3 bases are TGCAGCGCCCTAGAGGGGGACACCGGGGAGCTGTTTTTT.

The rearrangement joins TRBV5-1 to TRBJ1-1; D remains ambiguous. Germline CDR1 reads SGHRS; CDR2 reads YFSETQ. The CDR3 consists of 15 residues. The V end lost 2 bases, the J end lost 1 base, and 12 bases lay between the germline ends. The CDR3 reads CASSLLGGENTEAFF. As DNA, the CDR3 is TGCGCCAGCAGCTTACTTGGCGGGGAGAACACTGAAGCTTTCTTT.

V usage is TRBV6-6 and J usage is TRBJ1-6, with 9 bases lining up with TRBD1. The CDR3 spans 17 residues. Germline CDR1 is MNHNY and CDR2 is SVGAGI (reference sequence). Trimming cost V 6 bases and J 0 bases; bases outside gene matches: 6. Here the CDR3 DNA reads TGTGCCAGCAGGTCCGGGACAGGGAGCTCCTATAATTCACCCCTCCACTTT. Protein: CASRSGTGSSYNSPLHF.

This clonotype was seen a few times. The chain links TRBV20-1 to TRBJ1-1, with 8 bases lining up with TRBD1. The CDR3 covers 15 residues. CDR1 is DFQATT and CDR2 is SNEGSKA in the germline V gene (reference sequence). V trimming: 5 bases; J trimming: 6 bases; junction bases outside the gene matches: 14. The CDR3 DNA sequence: TGCAGTGCTGGGACAGGCCGCGATTTAAACGCTGAAGCTTTCTTT. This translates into CSAGTGRDLNAEAFF.